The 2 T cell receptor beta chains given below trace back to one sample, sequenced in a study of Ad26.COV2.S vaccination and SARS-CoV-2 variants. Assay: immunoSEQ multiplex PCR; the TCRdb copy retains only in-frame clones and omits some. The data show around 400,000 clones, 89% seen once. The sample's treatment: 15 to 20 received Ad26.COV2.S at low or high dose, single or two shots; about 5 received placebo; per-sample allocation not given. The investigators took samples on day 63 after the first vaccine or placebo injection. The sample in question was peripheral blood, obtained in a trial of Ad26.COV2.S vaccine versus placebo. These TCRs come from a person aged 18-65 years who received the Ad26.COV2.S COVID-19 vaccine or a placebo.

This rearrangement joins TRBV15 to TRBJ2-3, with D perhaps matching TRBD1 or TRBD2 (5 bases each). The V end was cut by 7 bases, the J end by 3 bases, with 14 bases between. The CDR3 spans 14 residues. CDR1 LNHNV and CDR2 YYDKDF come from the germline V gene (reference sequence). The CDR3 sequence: CATNRGPGTDTQYF. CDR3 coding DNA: TGTGCCACCAACCGGGGCCCTGGGACAGATACGCAGTATTTT. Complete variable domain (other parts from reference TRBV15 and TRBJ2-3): DAMVIQNPRYQVTQFGKPVTLSCSQTLNHNVMYWYQQKSSQAPKLLFHYYDKDFNNEADTPDNFQSRRPNTSFCFLDIRSPGLGDTAMYLCATNRGPGTDTQYFGPGTRLTVL.

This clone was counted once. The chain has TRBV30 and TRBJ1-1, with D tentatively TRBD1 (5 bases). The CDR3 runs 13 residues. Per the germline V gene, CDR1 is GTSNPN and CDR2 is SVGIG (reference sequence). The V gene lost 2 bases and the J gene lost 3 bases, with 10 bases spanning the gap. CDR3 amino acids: CAWSRRGDTEAFF. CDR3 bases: TGTGCCTGGAGTAGAAGAGGGGACACTGAAGCTTTCTTT.